The rows below give T cell receptor beta chains drawn from one sample of a study of T cell responses to AZD1222 COVID-19 vaccine. Assay: immunoSEQ multiplex PCR; the TCRdb copy retains only in-frame clones and omits some. The sample carries around 150,000 clones, approximately 95% recorded once. The sample consisted of peripheral blood, taken 28 days after the second AZD1222 dose. The receptors were gathered from an adult who received the AZD1222 COVID-19 vaccine. CDR3s leave out the opening cysteine and the closing phenylalanine or tryptophan.

v_call,j_call,cdr3_aa
TRBV4-3,TRBJ2-2,ASSQWTANTGELF
TRBV7-2,TRBJ1-4,ASSLVTGKDEKLF
TRBV6-5,TRBJ2-3,ASSLQGMTDTQY
TRBV6-4,TRBJ2-3,ASSFQRGSTDTQY
TRBV6-2/TRBV6-3,TRBJ2-7,ASSPGGRLAGGRVVYEQY
TRBV10-3,TRBJ1-5,AISESAGGNQPQH
TRBV25-1,TRBJ2-1,ASSELGNEQF
TRBV25-1,TRBJ2-3,ASSESFSGGITDTQY
TRBV10-3,TRBJ2-5,AISSPPGETQY
TRBV2,TRBJ1-1,ASNPQDGGAF
TRBV6-5,TRBJ1-5,ASSYVVDQPQH
TRBV6-5,TRBJ1-2,ATNTRAAGDYGYT
TRBV29-1,TRBJ2-7,SAGGLESGYEQY
TRBV20-1,TRBJ1-3,SGTDGNTIY
TRBV7-9,TRBJ2-5,ASSLVFTSGGETQY
TRBV30,TRBJ1-3,AWSSSGGNTIY
TRBV7-9,TRBJ1-1,ASSSLLRTEAF
TRBV5-1,TRBJ1-2,ASRADLYGYT
TRBV6-5,TRBJ2-7,ASRLTGRNEQY
TRBV2,TRBJ1-1,ASSEVGRNTEAF
TRBV9,TRBJ2-1,ASNSGGASYNEQF
TRBV10-2,TRBJ1-1,ASSSTAGDTEAF
TRBV4-1,TRBJ2-2,ASSQVGTFPAGELF
TRBV3-1/TRBV3-2,TRBJ1-1,ASSQELRVF
TRBV9,TRBJ2-5,ASSRSGGGRETQY
TRBV7-9,TRBJ1-1,ASRPTGGNTEAF
TRBV7-8,TRBJ2-7,ASSSTGQYEQY
TRBV6-6,TRBJ1-3,ASSLRQFSGNTIY
TRBV28,TRBJ1-4,ASSFPQGGGNEKLF
TRBV27,TRBJ2-4,ASSLSQQAKNIQY
TRBV5-1,TRBJ1-1,ASSLLQLRNTEAF
TRBV19,TRBJ1-2,ASSQGPGGYT
TRBV5-3,TRBJ2-7,ARSITAAGQGDSYEQY
TRBV12-5,TRBJ1-4,ASGLLGQGGEKLF
TRBV6-2/TRBV6-3,TRBJ1-6,ASSSPGQGTPLH
TRBV7-9,TRBJ1-5,ASSLRFDQPQH
TRBV6-2/TRBV6-3,TRBJ1-5,ASSYSEGGGQPQH
TRBV2,TRBJ2-7,ASNEKLRSSYEQY
TRBV5-1,TRBJ2-2,ASTFLGQSNTGELF
TRBV5-1,TRBJ1-2,ASSLGTVLNYGYT
TRBV7-3,TRBJ1-1,ASSQSYNTEAF
TRBV18,TRBJ1-1,ASSLGQPGQGGGTEAF
TRBV7-3,TRBJ1-1,ASSLYENTEAF
TRBV19,TRBJ1-6,ASSISGLGSPLH
TRBV9,TRBJ2-1,ASSVNDNEQF
TRBV11-3,TRBJ2-7,ASSLDLGPYEQY
TRBV2,TRBJ1-2,ASSGETGRGYT
TRBV3-1/TRBV3-2,TRBJ2-7,ASSQDKDEQY
TRBV30,TRBJ2-7,AWSSGGNEQY
TRBV5-1,TRBJ2-6,ASSARVSGANVLT
TRBV5-1,TRBJ1-1,ASREGRNTEAF
TRBV2,TRBJ1-1,ASSRDRNILGAF
TRBV5-1,TRBJ2-5,ASSWKWDLTETQY
TRBV28,TRBJ1-2,ASSFGGQIYGYT
TRBV21-1,TRBJ1-2,ASSKKGLEWDRGLYGYT
TRBV5-1,TRBJ1-1,ASSHTGVNTEAF
TRBV13,TRBJ1-2,ASSLGRGAGGYT